This T cell receptor (beta chain) was sequenced in a study of blood T cell repertoires in COVID-19. Study at large: Collection of acute and convalescent COVID-19 samples took place in the United States, Italy and Spain. T cells, B-cell-depleted T cells, or PBMCs supplied cDNA or gDNA.

The J segment lost 3 bases and the V segment lost 4 bases, leaving 3 bases of the junction unmatched. Germline loops: CDR1 LNHDA, CDR2 SQIVND (reference sequence). This CDR3 comprises 15 residues. Original analysis: Estimation of nucleated cell counts was performed using reference gene primer amplification. The data were produced by immunoSEQ multiplex PCR, yet TCRdb's version contains in-frame clones alone and is incomplete. V and J calls and clone size are given by that table; D and trimming were obtained from the DNA. Of about 150,000 clones listed, approximately 86% were seen once; the top ten hold 2.4%.

The chain recombines TRBV19 with TRBJ1-2; 12 bases map to TRBD1. The origin of this receptor is a woman in her seventies with acute or convalescent COVID-19. Material for sequencing was peripheral blood. In DNA, the CDR3 is TGTGCCAGTAGTACCGGGACAGGGGGCTACTATGGCTACACCTTC. Its translation is CASSTGTGGYYGYTF.